This T cell receptor beta chain stems from a study of T cells after yellow fever vaccination. TCRdb independently ran MiXCR on the 5' RACE reads; one entry per CDR3 protein. The sample includes around 140,000 distinct CDR3 sequences, 7.7% of them seen just once. The sample holds many counts of this clonotype. CDR1 and CDR2 from the germline V gene are MDHEN and SYDVKM. Trimming took off 10 bases at V and 2 bases at J, with 15 bases between the two ends. The CDR3 contains 13 residues. V is TRBV28 and J is TRBJ2-7, with a weak D call TRBD1 (5 bases). This sequence was found in a man between 25 and 39 years old who received the YFV17D yellow fever vaccine. The sample was CD4+ T cells sorted from PBMCs, taken 5 days after the yellow fever booster vaccination. The CDR3 nucleotides are TGTGCCATCCGCCCAGGGAACACCTACGAGCAGTACTTC. This gives the protein CAIRPGNTYEQYF.